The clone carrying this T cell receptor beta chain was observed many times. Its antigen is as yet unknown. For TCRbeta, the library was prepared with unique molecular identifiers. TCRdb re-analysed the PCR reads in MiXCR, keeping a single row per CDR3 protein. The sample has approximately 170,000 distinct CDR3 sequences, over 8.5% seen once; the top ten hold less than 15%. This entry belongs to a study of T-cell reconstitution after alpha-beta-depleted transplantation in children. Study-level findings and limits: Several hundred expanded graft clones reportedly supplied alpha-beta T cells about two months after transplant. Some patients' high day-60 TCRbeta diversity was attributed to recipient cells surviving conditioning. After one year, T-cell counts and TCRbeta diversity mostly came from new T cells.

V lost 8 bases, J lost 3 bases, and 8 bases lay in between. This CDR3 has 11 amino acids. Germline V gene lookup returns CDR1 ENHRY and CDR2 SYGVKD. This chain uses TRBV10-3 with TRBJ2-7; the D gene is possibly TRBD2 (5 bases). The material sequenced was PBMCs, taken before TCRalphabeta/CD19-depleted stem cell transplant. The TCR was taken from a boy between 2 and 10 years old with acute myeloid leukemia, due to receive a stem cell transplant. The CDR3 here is CAIGEIYEQYF. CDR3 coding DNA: TGTGCCATCGGGGAGATCTACGAGCAGTACTTC.